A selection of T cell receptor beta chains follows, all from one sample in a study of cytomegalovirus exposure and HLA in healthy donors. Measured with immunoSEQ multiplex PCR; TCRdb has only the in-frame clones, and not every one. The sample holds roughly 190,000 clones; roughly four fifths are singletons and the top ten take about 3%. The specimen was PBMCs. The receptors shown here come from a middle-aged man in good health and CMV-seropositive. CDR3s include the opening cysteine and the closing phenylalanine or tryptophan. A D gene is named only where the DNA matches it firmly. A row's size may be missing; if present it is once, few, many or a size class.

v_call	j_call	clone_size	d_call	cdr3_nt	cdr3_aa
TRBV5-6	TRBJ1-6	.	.	TGTGCCAGCAGCCCTACAGGTCGTGGGGATTCACCCCTCCACTTT	CASSPTGRGDSPLHF
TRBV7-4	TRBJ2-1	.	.	TGTAATTTAGACTCCTACAATGAGCAGTTCTTC	CNLDSYNEQFF
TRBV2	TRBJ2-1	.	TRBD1	TGTGCCAGCAGTTGGCTTGGGACAGGGGCCTACAATGAGCAGTTCTTC	CASSWLGTGAYNEQFF
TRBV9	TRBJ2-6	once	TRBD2	TGTGCCAGCAGACCCGGGGGGAGGGCTTTCGGGGCCAACGTCCTGACTTTC	CASRPGGRAFGANVLTF
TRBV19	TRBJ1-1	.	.	TGTGCCAGTAGTTCAAGACTGACGGGCACTGAAGCTTTCTTT	CASSSRLTGTEAFF
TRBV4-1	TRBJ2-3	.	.	TGCGCCAGCAGCCAAGATATCAGTGGCGGGGGCGAACAACTATTCACAGATACGCAGTATTTT	CASSQDISGGGEQLFTDTQYF
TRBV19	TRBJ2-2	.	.	TGTGCCAGTGGCTGGAACACCGGGGAGCTGTTTTTT	CASGWNTGELFF
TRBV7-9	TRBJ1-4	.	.	TGTGCCAGCAGCAATTTAGGACAGATAAATGAAAAACTGTTTTTT	CASSNLGQINEKLFF
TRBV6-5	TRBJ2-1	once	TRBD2	TGTGCCAGCAGTTCCTCACTAGCGGGGTCTCGGGATGAGCAGTTCTTC	CASSSSLAGSRDEQFF
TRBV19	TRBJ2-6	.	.	TGTGCCAGTAGAAGCGGTGACGGGGCCAACGTCCTGACTTTC	CASRSGDGANVLTF
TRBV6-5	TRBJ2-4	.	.	TGTGCCAGCAGTTACTTGGCGGGTACCAAAAACATTCAGTACTTC	CASSYLAGTKNIQYF
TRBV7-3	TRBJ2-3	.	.	TGTGCCAGCAGCTTAACTTTTGCCGGGGATACGCAGTATTTT	CASSLTFAGDTQYF
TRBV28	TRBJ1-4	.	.	TGTGCCAGCACTTTAGTCTCCGCGGGAACCAATGAAAAACTGTTTTTT	CASTLVSAGTNEKLFF
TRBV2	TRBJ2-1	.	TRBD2	TGTGCCAGCAGTGAAGAACTAGCGGGGCTCTACAATGAGCAGTTCTTC	CASSEELAGLYNEQFF
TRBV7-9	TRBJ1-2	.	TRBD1	TGTGCCAGCAGCGTACAGGGGAACTATGGCTACACCTTC	CASSVQGNYGYTF
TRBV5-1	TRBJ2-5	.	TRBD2	TGCGCCAGCAGCTATCGGGTAGCGGGGGGCCAAGAGACCCAGTACTTC	CASSYRVAGGQETQYF
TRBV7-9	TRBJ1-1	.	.	TGTGCCAGCAGCTTAAGCCCGGGGATTCAGAACACTGAAGCTTTCTTT	CASSLSPGIQNTEAFF
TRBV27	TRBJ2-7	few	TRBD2	TGTGCCAGCTGTAAGGGACTAGCTTTCGGCGAGCAGTACTTC	CASCKGLAFGEQYF
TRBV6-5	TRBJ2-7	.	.	TGTGCCAGCAGTTACGCAGGGTGGCGTGGGTACGAGCAGTACTTC	CASSYAGWRGYEQYF
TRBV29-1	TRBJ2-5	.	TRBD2	TGCAGCGTTCAGACTAGCGGGGGCCGCCAAGAGACCCAGTACTTC	CSVQTSGGRQETQYF
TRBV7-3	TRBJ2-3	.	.	TGTGCCAGCAGCCCGCGAGGAGAGAGCACAGATACGCAGTATTTT	CASSPRGESTDTQYF